Each of the 6 T cell receptor beta chains below was sequenced from the same sample in a study of metastatic and nonmetastatic thyroid tumors. TCRdb called clones again from the PCR reads with MiXCR. The repertoire has 30,000 to 35,000 clones, approximately 16% of them found once; the top ten carry under 20%. Every patient underwent thyroid surgery untreated. Sequenced: blood. These receptors were taken from a male donor with papillary thyroid cancer or a benign thyroid nodule (not recorded which). Some clones in this sample may be carry-over from other donors' samples.

This clone occurred many times. V is TRBV19 and J is TRBJ2-6, with D possibly being TRBD2 (6 bases). The CDR3 consists of 16 residues. Germline CDR1 LNHDA, CDR2 SQIVND (reference sequence). Trimming pared 6 bases from V and 4 bases from J, leaving 16 bases between. CDR3 DNA sequence: TGTGCCAGTAGCCGTTTGGGGGAGGCCGGGGCCAACGTCCTGACTTTC. Amino acid sequence: CASSRLGEAGANVLTF.

This clone was counted at least ten times. The chain recombines TRBV20-1 with TRBJ2-3; D is undetermined. This CDR3 spans 14 amino acids. Trimming took 5 bases from V and 5 from J, leaving 17 bases between them. Germline CDR1 reads DFQATT; CDR2 reads SNEGSKA (reference sequence). The CDR3 here is CSAPPPGRQDTQYF. The CDR3 coding sequence is TGCAGTGCTCCCCCCCCAGGACGGCAAGATACGCAGTATTTT.

This clone appeared many times. J is TRBJ1-2 and V is TRBV6-1, with a possible D match to TRBD1 (5 bases). Germline loops: CDR1 MNHNS, CDR2 SASEGT. This CDR3 region has 15 residues. V lost 3 bases and J 3 bases, leaving 14 bases between the germline ends. CDR3 sequence: CASSETADSYYGYTF. In DNA form, the CDR3 reads TGTGCCAGCAGTGAGACAGCCGACTCTTACTATGGCTACACCTTC.

This clone came up many times. V usage is TRBV20-1 and J usage is TRBJ2-3, with D tentatively TRBD2 (5 bases). In germline, CDR1 is DFQATT, CDR2 SNEGSKA (reference sequence). The germline V and J ends were trimmed by 0 bases and 4 bases, with 11 bases remaining between them. The CDR3 loop spans 14 amino acids. CDR3 protein: CSARDRGWADTQYF. The CDR3 DNA follows: TGCAGTGCTAGAGATCGGGGTTGGGCAGATACGCAGTATTTT.

This chain connects TRBV20-1 to TRBJ2-3; 8 bases align to TRBD2. CDR1 and CDR2 from the germline V gene are DFQATT and SNEGSKA (reference sequence). The CDR3 extends over 15 amino acids. V was pared by 6 bases and J by 8 bases, with 16 bases of the junction left unmatched. The CDR3 sequence is CSARGGAGGVFTQYF. The CDR3 region has the DNA TGCAGTGCCCGAGGGGGGGCGGGAGGTGTGTTTACGCAGTATTTT.

This clone was seen a handful of times. The chain links TRBV19 to TRBJ1-5; maybe TRBD1 (6 bases). V was shortened by 4 bases and J by 1 base, with 11 bases between the two germline ends. The CDR3 runs to 15 residues. Germline-derived CDR1 and CDR2 are LNHDA and SQIVND (reference sequence). The CDR3, as DNA: TGTGCCAGTAGTAAGCAGGGGATGAGCAATCAGCCCCAGCATTTT. It specifies CASSKQGMSNQPQHF.